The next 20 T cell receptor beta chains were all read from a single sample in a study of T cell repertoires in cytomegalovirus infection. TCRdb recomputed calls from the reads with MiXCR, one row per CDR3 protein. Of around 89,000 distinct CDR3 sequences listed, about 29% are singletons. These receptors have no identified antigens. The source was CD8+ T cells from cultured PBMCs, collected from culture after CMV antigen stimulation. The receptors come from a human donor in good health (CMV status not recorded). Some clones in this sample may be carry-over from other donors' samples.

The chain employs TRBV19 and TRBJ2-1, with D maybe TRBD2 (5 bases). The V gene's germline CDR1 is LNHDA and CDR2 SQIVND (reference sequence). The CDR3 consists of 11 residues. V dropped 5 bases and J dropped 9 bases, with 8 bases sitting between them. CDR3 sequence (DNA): TGTGCCAGTAGTTCCGGGGTTGAGCAGTTCTTC. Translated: CASSSGVEQFF.

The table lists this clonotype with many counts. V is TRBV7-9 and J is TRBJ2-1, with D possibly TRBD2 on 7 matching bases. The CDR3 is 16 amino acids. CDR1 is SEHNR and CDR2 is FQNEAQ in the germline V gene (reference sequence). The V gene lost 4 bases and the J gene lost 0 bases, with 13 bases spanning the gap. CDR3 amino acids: CASSSWEGDSYNEQFF. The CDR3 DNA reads TGTGCCAGCAGCTCTTGGGAGGGGGACTCCTACAATGAGCAGTTCTTC.

CDR3 sequence: CASSQYVGTGELFF. CDR3 bases: TGTGCCAGCAGCCAATATGTCGGCACCGGGGAGCTGTTTTTT. This chain links TRBV4-2 with TRBJ2-2; no definite D call. Germline V lookup: CDR1 LGHNA, CDR2 YNFKEQ. Trimming removed 2 bases from V and 4 bases from J, with 8 bases in between. The CDR3 sequence is 14 residues long.

The CDR3 spells CASSLYPGTNYGYTF. CDR3 bases: TGTGCCAGCAGTTTATATCCGGGAACAAACTATGGCTACACCTTC. This chain joins TRBV27 and TRBJ1-2, with D unresolved. The germline V gene has CDR1 MNHEY and CDR2 SMNVEV (reference sequence). The CDR3 sequence is 15 residues long. V was shortened by 1 base and J by 2 bases, with 11 bases between the two germline ends.

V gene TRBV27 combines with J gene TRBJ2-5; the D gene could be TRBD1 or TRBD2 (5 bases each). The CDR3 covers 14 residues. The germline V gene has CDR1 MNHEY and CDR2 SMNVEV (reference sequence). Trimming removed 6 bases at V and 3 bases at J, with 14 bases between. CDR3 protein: CASSLSRGEETQYF. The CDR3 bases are TGTGCCAGCAGCCTATCTCGAGGGGAAGAGACCCAGTACTTC.

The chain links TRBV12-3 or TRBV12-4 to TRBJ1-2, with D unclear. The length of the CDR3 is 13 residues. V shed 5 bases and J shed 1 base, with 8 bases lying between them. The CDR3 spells CASSTDNNYGYTF. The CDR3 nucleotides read TGTGCCAGCAGTACCGACAATAACTATGGCTACACCTTC.

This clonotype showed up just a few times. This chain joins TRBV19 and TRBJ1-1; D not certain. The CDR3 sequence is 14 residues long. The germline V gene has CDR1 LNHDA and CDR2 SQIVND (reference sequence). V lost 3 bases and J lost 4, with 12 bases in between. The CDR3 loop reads CASSIYLEGTEAFF. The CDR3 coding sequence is TGTGCCAGTAGTATCTATTTAGAGGGCACTGAAGCTTTCTTT.

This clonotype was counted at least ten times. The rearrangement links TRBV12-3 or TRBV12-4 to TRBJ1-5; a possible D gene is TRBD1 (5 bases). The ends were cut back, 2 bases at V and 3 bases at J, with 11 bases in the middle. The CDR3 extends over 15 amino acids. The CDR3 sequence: CASSLQGPTNQPQHF. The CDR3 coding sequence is TGTGCCAGCAGTTTACAGGGCCCCACCAATCAGCCCCAGCATTTT.

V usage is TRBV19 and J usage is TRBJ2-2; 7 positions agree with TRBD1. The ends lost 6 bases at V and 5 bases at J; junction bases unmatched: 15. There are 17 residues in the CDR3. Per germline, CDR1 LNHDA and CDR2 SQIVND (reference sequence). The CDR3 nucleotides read TGTGCCAGTAGCCAATCCCCCCGACAGGGTCGGACCGGGGAGCTGTTTTTT. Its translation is CASSQSPRQGRTGELFF.

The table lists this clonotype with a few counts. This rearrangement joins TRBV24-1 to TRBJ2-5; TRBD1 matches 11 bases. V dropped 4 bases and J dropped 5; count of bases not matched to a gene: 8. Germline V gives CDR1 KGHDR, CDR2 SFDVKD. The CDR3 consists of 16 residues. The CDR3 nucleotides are TGTGCCACCAGTGAACAAGGACAGGGGGCTGCGGAGACCCAGTACTTC. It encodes CATSEQGQGAAETQYF.

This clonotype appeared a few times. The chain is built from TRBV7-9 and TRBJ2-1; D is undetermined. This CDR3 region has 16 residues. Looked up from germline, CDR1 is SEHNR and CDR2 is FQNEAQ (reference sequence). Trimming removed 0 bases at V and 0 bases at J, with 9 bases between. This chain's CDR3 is CASSLARKSSYNEQFF. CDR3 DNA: TGTGCCAGCAGCTTAGCCCGGAAGTCCTCCTACAATGAGCAGTTCTTC.

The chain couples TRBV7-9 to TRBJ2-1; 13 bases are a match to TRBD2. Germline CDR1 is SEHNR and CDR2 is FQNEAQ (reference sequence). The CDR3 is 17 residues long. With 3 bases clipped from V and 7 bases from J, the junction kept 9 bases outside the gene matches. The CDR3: CASSFTQWTSGGNEQFF. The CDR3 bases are TGTGCCAGCAGCTTTACGCAATGGACTAGCGGGGGAAATGAGCAGTTCTTC.

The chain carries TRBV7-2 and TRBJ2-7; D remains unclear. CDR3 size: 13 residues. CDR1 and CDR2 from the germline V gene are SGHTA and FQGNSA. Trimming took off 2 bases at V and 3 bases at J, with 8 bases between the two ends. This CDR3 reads CASSLWLDYEQYF. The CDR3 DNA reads TGTGCCAGCAGCTTATGGTTAGACTACGAGCAGTACTTC.

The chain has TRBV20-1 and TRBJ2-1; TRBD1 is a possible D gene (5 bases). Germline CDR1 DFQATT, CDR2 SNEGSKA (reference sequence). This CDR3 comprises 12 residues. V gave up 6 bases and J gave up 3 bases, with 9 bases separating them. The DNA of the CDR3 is TGCAGTGCCCGGCAGGGCTACAATGAGCAGTTCTTC. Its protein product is CSARQGYNEQFF.

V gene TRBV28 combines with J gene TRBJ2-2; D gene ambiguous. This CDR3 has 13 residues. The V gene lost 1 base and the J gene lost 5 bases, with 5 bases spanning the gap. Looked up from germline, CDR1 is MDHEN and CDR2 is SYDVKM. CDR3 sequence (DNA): TGTGCCAGCAGTTTATTCTCGACCGGGGAGCTGTTTTTT. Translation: CASSLFSTGELFF.

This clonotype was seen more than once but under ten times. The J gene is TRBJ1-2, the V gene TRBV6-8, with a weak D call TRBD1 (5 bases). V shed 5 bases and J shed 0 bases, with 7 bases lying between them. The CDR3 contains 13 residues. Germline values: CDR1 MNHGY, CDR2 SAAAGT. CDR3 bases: TGTGCCAGCAGTAAGGGACCTAACTATGGCTACACCTTC. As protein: CASSKGPNYGYTF.

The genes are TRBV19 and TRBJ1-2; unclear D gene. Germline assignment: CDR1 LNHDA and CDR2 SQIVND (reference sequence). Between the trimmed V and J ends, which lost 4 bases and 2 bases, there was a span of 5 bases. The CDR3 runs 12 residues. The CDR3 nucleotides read TGTGCCAGTAGTAGCGGAAACTATGGCTACACCTTC. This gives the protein CASSSGNYGYTF. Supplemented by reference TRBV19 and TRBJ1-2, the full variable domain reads DGGITQSPKYLFRKEGQNVTLSCEQNLNHDAMYWYRQDPGQGLRLIYYSQIVNDFQKGDIAEGYSVSREKKESFPLTVTSAQKNPTAFYLCASSSGNYGYTFGSGTRLTVV.

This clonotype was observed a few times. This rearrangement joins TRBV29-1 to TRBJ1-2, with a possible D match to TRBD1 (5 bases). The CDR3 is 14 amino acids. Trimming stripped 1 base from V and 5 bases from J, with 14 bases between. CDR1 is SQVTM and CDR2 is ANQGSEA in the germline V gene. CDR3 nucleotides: TGCAGCGTTGAAGGGGACCTGGAACTTTATGGCTACACCTTC. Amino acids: CSVEGDLELYGYTF.

The DNA for the CDR3 is TGTGCCAGCAGCGCGCTCCTGGGGGAGGACAGGGACTACACCATATATTTT. Translation gives CASSALLGEDRDYTIYF. The chain carries TRBV2 and TRBJ1-3; 8 bases are a match to TRBD1. In germline, CDR1 is SNHLY, CDR2 FYNNEI. The CDR3 totals 17 residues. The J segment lost 8 bases and the V segment lost 6 bases, leaving 18 bases of the junction unmatched.

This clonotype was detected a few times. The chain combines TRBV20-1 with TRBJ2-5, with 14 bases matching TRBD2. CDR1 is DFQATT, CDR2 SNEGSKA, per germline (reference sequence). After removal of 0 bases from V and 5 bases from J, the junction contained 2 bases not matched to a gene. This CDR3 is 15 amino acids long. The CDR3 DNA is TGCAGTGCTAGAGATTGGACTAGCGGGAGGGAGACCCAGTACTTC. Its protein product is CSARDWTSGRETQYF.